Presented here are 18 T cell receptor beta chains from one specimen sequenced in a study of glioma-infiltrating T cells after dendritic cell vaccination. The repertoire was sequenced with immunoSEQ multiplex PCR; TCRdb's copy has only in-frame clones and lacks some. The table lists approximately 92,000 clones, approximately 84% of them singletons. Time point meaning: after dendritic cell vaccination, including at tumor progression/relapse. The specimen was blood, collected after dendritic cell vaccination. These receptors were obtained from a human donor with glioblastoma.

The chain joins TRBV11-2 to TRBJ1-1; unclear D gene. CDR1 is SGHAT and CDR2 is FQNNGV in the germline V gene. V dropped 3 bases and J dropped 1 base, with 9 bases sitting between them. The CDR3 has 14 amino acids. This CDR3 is CASSFPTWNTEAFF. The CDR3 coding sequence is TGTGCCAGCAGCTTTCCCACATGGAACACTGAAGCTTTCTTT.

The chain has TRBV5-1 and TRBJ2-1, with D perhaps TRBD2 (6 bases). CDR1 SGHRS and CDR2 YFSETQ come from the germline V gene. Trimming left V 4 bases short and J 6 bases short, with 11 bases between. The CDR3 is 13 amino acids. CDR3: CASSGLQGNEQFF. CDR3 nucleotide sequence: TGCGCCAGCAGCGGACTACAAGGCAATGAGCAGTTCTTC.

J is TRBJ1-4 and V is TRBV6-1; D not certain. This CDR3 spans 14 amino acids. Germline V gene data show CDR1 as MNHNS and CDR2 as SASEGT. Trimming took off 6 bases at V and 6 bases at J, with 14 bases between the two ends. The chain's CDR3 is CASRPGDTDEKLFF. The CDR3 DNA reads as TGTGCCAGCAGGCCGGGAGATACAGATGAAAAACTGTTTTTT.

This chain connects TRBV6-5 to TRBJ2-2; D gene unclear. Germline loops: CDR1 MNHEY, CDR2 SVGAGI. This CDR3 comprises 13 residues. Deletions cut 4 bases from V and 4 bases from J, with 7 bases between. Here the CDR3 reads CASSFSFTGELFF. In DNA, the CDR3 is TGTGCCAGCAGTTTTTCTTTCACCGGGGAGCTGTTTTTT.

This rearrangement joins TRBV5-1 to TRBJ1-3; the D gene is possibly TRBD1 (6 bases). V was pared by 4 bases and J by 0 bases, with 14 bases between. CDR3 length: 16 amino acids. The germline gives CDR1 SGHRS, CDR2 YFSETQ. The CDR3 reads CASSPHAGVSGNTIYF. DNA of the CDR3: TGCGCCAGCAGCCCCCATGCAGGGGTCTCTGGAAACACCATATATTTT.

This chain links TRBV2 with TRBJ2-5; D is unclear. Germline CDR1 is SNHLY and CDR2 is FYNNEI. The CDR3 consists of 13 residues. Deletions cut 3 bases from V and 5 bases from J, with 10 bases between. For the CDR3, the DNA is TGTGCCAGCAGTGATCAGGTAGAGGAGACCCAGTACTTC. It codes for CASSDQVEETQYF.

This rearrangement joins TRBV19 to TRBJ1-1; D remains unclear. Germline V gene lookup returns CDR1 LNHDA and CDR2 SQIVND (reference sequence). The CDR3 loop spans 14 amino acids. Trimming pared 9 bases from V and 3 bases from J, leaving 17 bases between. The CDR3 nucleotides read TGTGCCAGCCAGAGCGGGAAATTCGACACTGAAGCTTTCTTT. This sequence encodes CASQSGKFDTEAFF.

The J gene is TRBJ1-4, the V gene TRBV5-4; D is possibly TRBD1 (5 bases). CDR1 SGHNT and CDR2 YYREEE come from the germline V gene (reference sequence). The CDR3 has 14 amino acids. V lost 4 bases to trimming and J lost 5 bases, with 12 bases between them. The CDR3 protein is CASSQGTENEKLFF. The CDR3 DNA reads TGTGCCAGCAGCCAGGGAACAGAGAATGAAAAACTGTTTTTT.

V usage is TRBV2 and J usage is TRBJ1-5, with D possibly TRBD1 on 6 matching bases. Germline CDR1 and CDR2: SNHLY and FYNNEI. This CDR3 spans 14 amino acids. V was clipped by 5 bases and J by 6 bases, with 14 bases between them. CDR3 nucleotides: TGTGCCAGCAGTTTAGGGGGGGCGGGTCAGCCCCAGCATTTT. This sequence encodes CASSLGGAGQPQHF.

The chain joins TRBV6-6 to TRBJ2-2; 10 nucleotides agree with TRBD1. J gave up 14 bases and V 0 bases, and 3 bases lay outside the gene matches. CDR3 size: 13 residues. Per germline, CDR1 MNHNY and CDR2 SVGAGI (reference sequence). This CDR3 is CASSYSGQGGLFF. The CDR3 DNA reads TGTGCCAGCAGTTACTCTGGACAGGGGGGACTGTTTTTT.

The DNA for the CDR3 is TGTGCCAGCAGCGCGGCCTACGAGCAGTACTTC. Its protein is CASSAAYEQYF. The J gene is TRBJ2-7, the V gene TRBV7-8; no clear D. The CDR3 has 11 amino acids. Germline assignment: CDR1 SGHVS and CDR2 FQNEAQ. Trimming shortened V by 5 bases and J by 2 bases, and 4 bases separated the two germline ends.

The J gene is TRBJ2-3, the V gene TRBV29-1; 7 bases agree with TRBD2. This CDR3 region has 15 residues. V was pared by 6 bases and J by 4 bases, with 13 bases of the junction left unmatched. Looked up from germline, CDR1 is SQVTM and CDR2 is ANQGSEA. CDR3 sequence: CSVTSGTPPPDTQYF. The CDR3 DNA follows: TGCAGCGTGACGAGCGGGACCCCACCCCCAGATACGCAGTATTTT.

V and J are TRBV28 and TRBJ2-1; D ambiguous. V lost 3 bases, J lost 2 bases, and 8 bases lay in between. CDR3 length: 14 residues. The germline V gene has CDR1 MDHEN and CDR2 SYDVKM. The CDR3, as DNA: TGTGCCAGCAGTTTGCGATTCGCCTACAATGAGCAGTTCTTC. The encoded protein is CASSLRFAYNEQFF.

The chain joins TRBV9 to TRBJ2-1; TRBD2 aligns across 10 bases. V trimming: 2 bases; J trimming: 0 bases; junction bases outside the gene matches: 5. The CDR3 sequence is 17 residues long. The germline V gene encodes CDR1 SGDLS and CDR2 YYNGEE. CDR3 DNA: TGTGCCAGCAGCGTTGGTAGCGGGGGGAGCTCCTACAATGAGCAGTTCTTC. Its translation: CASSVGSGGSSYNEQFF.

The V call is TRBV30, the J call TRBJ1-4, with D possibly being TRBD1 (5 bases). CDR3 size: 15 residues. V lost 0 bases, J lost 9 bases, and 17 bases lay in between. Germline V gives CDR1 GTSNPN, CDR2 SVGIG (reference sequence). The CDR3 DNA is TGTGCCTGGAGTGTACCGGGGCGGGGTTTGAAAAAACTGTTTTTT. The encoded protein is CAWSVPGRGLKKLFF.

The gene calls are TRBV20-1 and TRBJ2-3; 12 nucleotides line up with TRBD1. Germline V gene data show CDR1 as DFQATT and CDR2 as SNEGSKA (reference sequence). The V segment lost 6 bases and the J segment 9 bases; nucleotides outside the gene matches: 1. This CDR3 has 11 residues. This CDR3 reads CSAGTGGTQYF. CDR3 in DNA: TGCAGTGCAGGGACAGGGGGCACGCAGTATTTT.

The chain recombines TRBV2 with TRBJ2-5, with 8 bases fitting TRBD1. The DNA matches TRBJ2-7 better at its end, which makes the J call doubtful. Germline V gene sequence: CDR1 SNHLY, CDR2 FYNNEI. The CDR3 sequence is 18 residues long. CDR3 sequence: CASSEAPLWTGFSYEQYF. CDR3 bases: TGTGCCAGCAGTGAAGCGCCTCTGTGGACAGGGTTTTCCTACGAGCAGTACTTC.

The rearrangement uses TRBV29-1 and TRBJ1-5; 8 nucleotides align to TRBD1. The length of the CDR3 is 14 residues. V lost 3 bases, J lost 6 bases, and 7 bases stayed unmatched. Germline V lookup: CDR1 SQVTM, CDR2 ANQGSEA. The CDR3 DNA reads TGCAGCGTTGAGGACAGGGCTACTGGTCAGCCCCAGCATTTT. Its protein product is CSVEDRATGQPQHF.